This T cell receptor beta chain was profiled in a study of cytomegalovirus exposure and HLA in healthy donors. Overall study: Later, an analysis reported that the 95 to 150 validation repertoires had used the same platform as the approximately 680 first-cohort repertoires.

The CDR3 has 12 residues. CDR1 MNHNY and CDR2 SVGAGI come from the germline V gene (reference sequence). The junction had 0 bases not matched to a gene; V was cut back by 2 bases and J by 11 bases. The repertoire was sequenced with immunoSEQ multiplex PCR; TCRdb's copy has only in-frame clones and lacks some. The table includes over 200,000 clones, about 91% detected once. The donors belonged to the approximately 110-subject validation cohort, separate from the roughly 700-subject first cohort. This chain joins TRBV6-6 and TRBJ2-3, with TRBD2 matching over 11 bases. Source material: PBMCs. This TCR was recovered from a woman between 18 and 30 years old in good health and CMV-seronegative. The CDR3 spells CASSYGTSGQYF. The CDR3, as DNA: TGTGCCAGCAGTTACGGGACTAGCGGGCAGTATTTT.